These 31 T cell receptor beta chains came from one sample sequenced in a study of cytomegalovirus exposure and HLA in healthy donors (dated by TCRdb to 2016 to 2017). Receptor amplification or capture employed the immunoSEQ multiplex PCR assay. Entries here come from immuneACCESS through TCRdb and include only in-frame sequences with V and J called. Some clones fail to appear in such tables; in the studies checked, an unresolved V gene covers under half of the shortfall, and the cause of the remainder is unknown. The sample contains about 98,000 clones, around 88% of them found a single time. The ten largest make up around 3.9% of the sample. Sequencing was performed on PBMCs. These receptors were obtained from a woman under 40 in good health and CMV-seronegative.

The chain recombines TRBV19 with TRBJ1-5, with a weak D call TRBD1 (6 bases). CDR1 LNHDA and CDR2 SQIVND come from the germline V gene (reference sequence). There are 15 residues in the CDR3. With 4 bases removed from V and 6 bases from J, the gap between germline ends came to 16 bases. This chain's CDR3 is CASSTIQGWIQPQHF. The CDR3 DNA is TGTGCCAGTAGTACTATACAGGGCTGGATTCAGCCCCAGCATTTT.

This clone was observed a single time. The genes are TRBV27 and TRBJ1-2; 9 bases align to TRBD1. The V gene's germline CDR1 is MNHEY and CDR2 SMNVEV (reference sequence). CDR3 length: 15 residues. The J segment lost 4 bases and the V segment lost 4 bases, leaving 7 bases of the junction unmatched. The CDR3 bases are TGTGCCAGCAGTTCGAGGACAGGGGCCTTCTATGGCTACACCTTC. It translates to CASSSRTGAFYGYTF.

This chain joins TRBV5-1 and TRBJ1-3; 9 bases match TRBD1. The CDR3 length is 15 residues. Trimming took 3 bases from V and 5 from J; bases not matched to a gene: 6. Germline CDR1 SGHRS, CDR2 YFSETQ. The DNA of the CDR3 is TGCGCCAGCAGCTCCCAGGGACAGGGTCGAAACACCATATATTTT. Translated, it gives CASSSQGQGRNTIYF.

V usage is TRBV11-2 and J usage is TRBJ2-2, with TRBD2 matching 8 bases. Germline values: CDR1 SGHAT, CDR2 FQNNGV. J lost 5 bases, V lost 2 bases, and 4 bases had no gene match. The CDR3 runs 15 residues. CDR3 DNA: TGTGCCAGCAGCTTAAGGAGCGGGGGAACCGGGGAGCTGTTTTTT. Translated, it gives CASSLRSGGTGELFF.

The chain couples TRBV6-5 to TRBJ2-7; 7 nucleotides align to TRBD2. After removal of 6 bases from V and 4 bases from J, the junction contained 9 bases not matched to a gene. The CDR3 runs 14 residues. Germline CDR1 and CDR2: MNHEY and SVGAGI. CDR3 sequence: CASRVRDYKYEQYF. The CDR3 DNA is TGTGCCAGCAGAGTAAGGGACTACAAATACGAGCAGTACTTC.

The chain is built from TRBV5-8 and TRBJ2-7; D remains unclear. The V and J ends lost 4 bases and 0 bases respectively, with 14 bases between them. The CDR3 totals 15 residues. From germline, CDR1 is SGHTS and CDR2 YDEGEE. The DNA for the CDR3 is TGTGCCAGCAGCCGCCGGCGGCTAAGCTCCTACGAGCAGTACTTC. Encoded protein: CASSRRRLSSYEQYF.

The DNA for the CDR3 is TGTGCCAGCAGTGGGGGAACTAGCCGCACAGATACGCAGTATTTT. Translated: CASSGGTSRTDTQYF. The V call is TRBV9, the J call TRBJ2-3; possible D gene TRBD2, 6 bases. This CDR3 contains 15 residues. The germline V and J ends were trimmed by 5 bases and 1 base, with 14 bases remaining between them. The V gene's germline CDR1 is SGDLS and CDR2 YYNGEE.

The rearrangement joins TRBV5-1 to TRBJ2-5; 7 nucleotides line up with TRBD1. Trimming took 4 bases from V and 3 from J; bases not matched to a gene: 6. The CDR3 spans 14 residues. CDR1 is SGHRS, CDR2 YFSETQ, per germline. CDR3 nucleotide sequence: TGCGCCAGCAGCGTCGGGACAGCGGAAGAGACCCAGTACTTC. Protein product: CASSVGTAEETQYF.

The chain couples TRBV5-1 to TRBJ1-3; a weak D match, TRBD1 (5 bases). Trimming removed 2 bases at V and 0 bases at J, with 12 bases between. CDR1 SGHRS and CDR2 YFSETQ come from the germline V gene. This CDR3 has 16 residues. CDR3 loop: CASSLQATSSGNTIYF. The DNA of the CDR3 is TGCGCCAGCAGCTTACAGGCTACGAGCTCTGGAAACACCATATATTTT.

This rearrangement joins TRBV7-9 to TRBJ2-5, with D possibly being TRBD1 (5 bases). This CDR3 spans 12 amino acids. Trimming shortened V by 3 bases and J by 7 bases, and 9 bases separated the two germline ends. CDR1 is SEHNR and CDR2 is FQNEAQ in the germline V gene (reference sequence). CDR3 protein: CASSLAQGTQYF. The CDR3 DNA follows: TGTGCCAGCAGCTTGGCCCAGGGGACCCAGTACTTC.

The chain employs TRBV7-9 and TRBJ1-2; tentative D call: TRBD1 (5 bases). The V end lost 5 bases, the J end lost 8 bases, and 15 bases lay between the germline ends. There are 13 residues in the CDR3. Germline CDR1 SEHNR, CDR2 FQNEAQ (reference sequence). DNA for the CDR3: TGTGCCAGCAGCCCCGGGGGTCTTTGGGGCTACACCTTC. Protein product: CASSPGGLWGYTF.

The chain combines TRBV2 with TRBJ1-1, with D possibly TRBD1 on 5 matching bases. The germline gives CDR1 SNHLY, CDR2 FYNNEI. The germline V and J ends were trimmed by 4 bases and 2 bases, with 11 bases remaining between them. The CDR3 consists of 14 residues. The CDR3 spells CASSGPRVNTEAFF. The DNA for the CDR3 is TGTGCCAGCAGTGGACCCAGGGTTAACACTGAAGCTTTCTTT.

The rearrangement joins TRBV6-1 to TRBJ1-1; TRBD1 is a possible D gene (5 bases). Germline V gene lookup returns CDR1 MNHNS and CDR2 SASEGT. Trimming took off 4 bases at V and 4 bases at J, with 19 bases between the two ends. The CDR3 sequence is 16 residues long. The CDR3 nucleotides are TGTGCCAGCAGTGGGAAGAGACAGTTACGGAGCACTGAAGCTTTCTTT. This translates into CASSGKRQLRSTEAFF.

The V call is TRBV7-9, the J call TRBJ2-3; 9 bases line up with TRBD2. The CDR3 totals 18 residues. After removal of 4 bases from V and 1 base from J, the junction contained 12 bases not matched to a gene. Germline CDR1 and CDR2: SEHNR and FQNEAQ (reference sequence). The CDR3 protein is CASSYAGGPRGGTDTQYF. CDR3 in DNA: TGTGCCAGCAGCTATGCGGGGGGGCCCCGGGGGGGCACAGATACGCAGTATTTT.

The rearrangement joins TRBV5-5 to TRBJ1-2, with 7 bases aligning to TRBD1. The trim removed 4 bases at V and 4 bases at J, leaving 13 bases unmatched. The CDR3 is made up of 16 amino acids. The germline V gene encodes CDR1 SGHKS and CDR2 YYEKEE (reference sequence). The CDR3 region has the DNA TGTGCCAGCAGCACAGGGGCGCCGCTTTCCCCCTATGGCTACACCTTC. As protein: CASSTGAPLSPYGYTF.

The rearrangement links TRBV9 to TRBJ2-7; 10 nucleotides line up with TRBD1. The V gene's germline CDR1 is SGDLS and CDR2 YYNGEE. The V segment lost 0 bases and the J segment 9 bases; nucleotides outside the gene matches: 6. The CDR3 sequence is 14 residues long. CDR3: CASSVGGQGVGQYF. The CDR3 DNA sequence: TGTGCCAGCAGCGTAGGAGGACAGGGGGTAGGGCAGTACTTC.

The chain links TRBV7-7 to TRBJ2-7, with 7 bases matching TRBD1. Germline V gene sequence: CDR1 SSHAT, CDR2 FNYEAQ (reference sequence). With 5 bases clipped from V and 3 bases from J, the junction kept 7 bases outside the gene matches. This CDR3 comprises 14 residues. CDR3 DNA: TGTGCCAGCAGCAAAAGGACAGGAGACTACGAGCAGTACTTC. Translated, it gives CASSKRTGDYEQYF.

This chain links TRBV7-2 with TRBJ1-5, with D perhaps matching TRBD1 (6 bases). V lost 4 bases and J 5 bases, leaving 12 bases between the germline ends. CDR1 SGHTA and CDR2 FQGNSA come from the germline V gene. The CDR3 totals 14 residues. The CDR3 DNA sequence: TGTGCCAGCAGCTGGGGGCGGGGGCATCAGCCCCAGCATTTT. Its translation: CASSWGRGHQPQHF.

This chain joins TRBV7-9 and TRBJ2-5; tentative D call: TRBD1 (6 bases). V lost 2 bases and J 2 bases, leaving 12 bases between the germline ends. The CDR3 loop spans 15 amino acids. Germline CDR1 SEHNR, CDR2 FQNEAQ (reference sequence). The CDR3 sequence: CASSLPGTIQETQYF. The DNA of the CDR3 is TGTGCCAGCAGCTTACCGGGGACAATTCAAGAGACCCAGTACTTC. The variable domain in full, completed from reference TRBV7-9 and TRBJ2-5, reads DTGVSQNPRHKITKRGQNVTFRCDPISEHNRLYWYRQTLGQGPEFLTYFQNEAQLEKSRLLSDRFSAERPKGSFSTLEIQRTEQGDSAMYLCASSLPGTIQETQYFGPGTRLLVL.

This rearrangement joins TRBV5-4 to TRBJ2-1, with a weak D call TRBD1 (6 bases). Germline V CDR1 and CDR2: SGHNT, YYREEE (reference sequence). The CDR3 totals 14 residues. V lost 0 bases and J 10 bases, leaving 14 bases between the germline ends. CDR3 DNA sequence: TGTGCCAGCAGCTTGGACAGGGTGGCTGGAGAGCAGTTCTTC. It translates to CASSLDRVAGEQFF. The whole variable domain, filled in from reference TRBV5-4 and TRBJ2-1, reads ETGVTQSPTHLIKTRGQQVTLRCSSQSGHNTVSWYQQALGQGPQFIFQYYREEENGRGNFPPRFSGLQFPNYSSELNVNALELDDSALYLCASSLDRVAGEQFFGPGTRLTVL.

The V gene is TRBV29-1, the J gene TRBJ2-7, with 7 nucleotides matching TRBD1. This CDR3 contains 12 residues. In germline, CDR1 is SQVTM, CDR2 ANQGSEA. Unmatched junction bases numbered 6, after V lost 5 bases and J lost 5 bases. CDR3 protein: CSVSTGSHEQYF. The CDR3, as DNA: TGCAGCGTTTCGACAGGGAGCCACGAGCAGTACTTC.

The chain combines TRBV27 with TRBJ2-7; 8 bases agree with TRBD1. V gave up 2 bases and J gave up 5 bases; unmatched junction bases: 8. This CDR3 region has 15 residues. Germline CDR1 and CDR2: MNHEY and SMNVEV (reference sequence). The CDR3 is CASSLVLDRVNEQYF. CDR3 DNA sequence: TGTGCCAGCAGTTTAGTATTGGACAGGGTTAACGAGCAGTACTTC.

The CDR3 loop is CASSPSGGFSGNTIYF. The DNA for the CDR3 is TGTGCCAGCAGCCCGTCAGGGGGCTTTTCAGGAAACACCATATATTTT. J is TRBJ1-3 and V is TRBV9, with 8 bases matching TRBD1. V was pared by 4 bases and J by 4 bases, with 10 bases of the junction left unmatched. CDR1 and CDR2 from the germline V gene are SGDLS and YYNGEE. The CDR3 is 16 amino acids.

The V and J genes are TRBV29-1 and TRBJ2-7; 7 bases are a match to TRBD1. The CDR3 is 15 amino acids. Trimming removed 2 bases from V and 1 base from J; junction bases left unmatched: 8. Germline V gene lookup returns CDR1 SQVTM and CDR2 ANQGSEA. In DNA form, the CDR3 reads TGCAGCGTTGAACGGCGACAGGGATATTCCTACGAGCAGTACTTC. Its translation: CSVERRQGYSYEQYF.

The gene calls are TRBV6-1 and TRBJ2-5; no reliable D call. Trimming removed 2 bases at V and 4 bases at J, with 14 bases between. Germline values: CDR1 MNHNS, CDR2 SASEGT. CDR3 size: 15 residues. This chain's CDR3 is CASSENALPGETQYF. CDR3 nucleotides: TGTGCCAGCAGTGAAAACGCCCTGCCGGGAGAGACCCAGTACTTC.

This clone was seen more than once but under ten times. The J gene is TRBJ2-7, the V gene TRBV7-2; D gene unclear. This CDR3 has 14 amino acids. V lost 0 bases, J lost 0 bases, and 6 bases lay in between. The germline CDR1 and CDR2 sequences are SGHTA and FQGNSA. The CDR3 DNA follows: TGTGCCAGCAGCTTAGCGGCAGGCTCCTACGAGCAGTACTTC. Amino acid sequence: CASSLAAGSYEQYF.

The J gene is TRBJ2-6, the V gene TRBV27; D is perhaps TRBD2 (5 bases). This CDR3 spans 15 amino acids. The germline V gene encodes CDR1 MNHEY and CDR2 SMNVEV (reference sequence). Trimming left V 2 bases short and J 1 base short, with 6 bases between. The CDR3 spells CASSLGGSGANVLTF. CDR3 coding DNA: TGTGCCAGCAGTTTAGGAGGATCTGGGGCCAACGTCCTGACTTTC. Looking up the rest from reference TRBV27 and TRBJ2-6 gives the full variable domain: EAQVTQNPRYLITVTGKKLTVTCSQNMNHEYMSWYRQDPGLGLRQIYYSMNVEVTDKGDVPEGYKVSRKEKRNFPLILESPSPNQTSLYFCASSLGGSGANVLTFGAGSRLTVL.

The gene calls are TRBV5-6 and TRBJ1-1, with a possible D match to TRBD1 (6 bases). The CDR3 spans 14 residues. Trimming removed 4 bases at V and 3 bases at J, with 13 bases between. The germline V gene has CDR1 SGHDT and CDR2 YYEEEE. CDR3 residues: CASSPGVGYTEAFF. In nucleotides, the CDR3 is TGTGCCAGCAGCCCAGGGGTAGGGTACACTGAAGCTTTCTTT.

This chain joins TRBV9 and TRBJ1-2, with D possibly TRBD1 on 6 matching bases. The CDR3 sequence is 15 residues long. Between the trimmed V and J ends, which lost 2 bases and 5 bases, there was a span of 16 bases. CDR1 is SGDLS, CDR2 YYNGEE, per germline. CDR3 amino acids: CASSVGTNALYGYTF. The CDR3 bases are TGTGCCAGCAGCGTCGGGACAAACGCCCTTTATGGCTACACCTTC.

The rearrangement uses TRBV11-3 and TRBJ1-1; D unclear. The germline gives CDR1 SGHNT, CDR2 YENEEA. V was cut by 3 bases and J by 0 bases, with 5 bases left in between. CDR3 length equals 13 residues. The DNA of the CDR3 is TGTGCCAGCAGCTTTCAGATGAACACTGAAGCTTTCTTT. This codes for CASSFQMNTEAFF. Using reference TRBV11-3 and TRBJ1-1 for the parts outside the CDR3, the full variable domain is EAGVVQSPRYKIIEKKQPVAFWCNPISGHNTLYWYLQNLGQGPELLIRYENEEAVDDSQLPKDRFSAERLKGVDSTLKIQPAELGDSAVYLCASSFQMNTEAFFGQGTRLTVV.

The V gene is TRBV18, the J gene TRBJ2-7, with 8 bases identical to TRBD2. Germline loops: CDR1 KGHSH, CDR2 LQKENI. The CDR3 covers 18 residues. The ends lost 6 bases at V and 5 bases at J; junction bases unmatched: 21. The CDR3 DNA reads TGTGCCAGCTCGCGAAATGCCCCCGGGACTAGAGGCACCCACGAGCAGTACTTC. Translated: CASSRNAPGTRGTHEQYF.